Here is one TCR beta chain with its context. There is no known antigen for this receptor. One base away there is no much larger clone; base qualities are not given. From each donor, a single peripheral blood sample of around 0.12 L on average was drawn into heparinised tubes. A BD FACSAria II was used to sort naive, central memory, regulatory and stem cell-like memory CD4+ T cells with a panel that included CD45RO, CCR7, CD25, CD127, CD95 and CD27. Purity was above 95% for every sorted population. PBMCs were isolated immediately by Lymphoprep density gradient centrifugation and stained directly without culture. To minimize batch effects, samples were stained and sorted in pairs, one healthy donor with one patient per experiment. For this chain, trimming is 0 bases at the V end and 4 bases at the J end, and the number of junction bases without a gene match is 5. Including the terminal cysteine and phenylalanine, the CDR3 comprises 16 residues. Of all the DNA, just the CDR3 is kept, 48 bases in frame from base 1. From the germline V gene, CDR1 is SGHTA and CDR2 is FQGTGA.

The High Capacity cDNA Reverse Transcription Kit was used to reverse transcribe all of the isolated RNA, meaning that expressed TCRB transcripts were what got sequenced. Naive, central memory and regulatory T cell samples underwent deep immunoSEQ sequencing, averaging about 3.57 million total reads per sample. After sorted cells were lysed in RLT buffer, RNA was extracted with DNase-treated RNeasy Micro or Mini kits, with the choice depending on cell number. Each cell subset was processed separately to prevent cross-contamination, with patient and healthy donor samples processed together. The immunoSEQ multiplex PCR was used to amplify TCRB sequences from cDNA, yielding 87-bp fragments that span the CDR3 region. Sequencing of the amplicons was done on the Illumina HiSeq platform. On the study's bioinformatics: Synthetic template baselines were used to correct PCR bias computationally, reads within Hamming distance 2 were collapsed, and singletons that could not be merged were discarded. By aligning reads against IMGT, V, D and J genes, CDR3 length, and insertions or deletions at six rearrangement sites were assigned. Within each subset, clonotype counts were normalized to the number of sorted cells before true diversity and Gini coefficients were calculated with the tcR R package. The overlap coefficient, calculated on TCRB nucleotide sequences, was used to measure repertoire sharing. Entries here come from immuneACCESS through TCRdb and include only in-frame sequences with V and J called. Some clones fail to appear in such tables; in the studies checked, an unresolved V gene covers under half of the shortfall, and the cause of the remainder is unknown. From that table come the V and J calls and clone size; the DNA was used to work out D and trimming. Here the sample has roughly 150,000 clones; 11% occur a single time. The top ten clones comprise approximately 2% of the sample.

The source of the sample is a study of beta chain features in type 1 diabetes listed by TCRdb under 2018. About the investigation overall: Mean age, gender distribution, total cell number and subset yield were not different between patients and healthy donors. In the study, recently diagnosed type 1 diabetes patients and matched healthy donors were compared on the TCRB repertoires of their sorted circulating CD4+ T cell subsets. A total of 100 million to 110 million sorted cells were examined across all samples, and a strong correlation was observed between cell number per subset and RNA yield. Regulatory and stem cell-like memory subsets were obtained from only 8 patients and about 8 healthy donors, while naive and central memory subsets were obtained from all 30 or so donors. Overall study results and their limits: Because small numbers of individuals were included in the HLA sub-analyses, any influence of HLA type on TCRB rearrangement was left unresolved. Naive, central memory and regulatory TCRB repertoires appeared more similar among patients than among healthy donors. Because cDNA was sequenced instead of genomic DNA, highly expressing activated cells could be over-represented, though the groups showed no difference in activation or CD3 levels. At VDJ recombination sites, type 1 diabetes patients had fewer insertions and more deleted nucleotides, which implies abnormalities in thymic rearrangement. PCR may preferentially amplify shorter templates, but because patient and control samples were amplified and corrected together, any resulting skew would affect both groups equally. In all four CD4+ subsets, TCRB CDR3 length was moderately but significantly shorter in type 1 diabetes patients.

The specimen sequenced was central memory CD4+ T cells from blood. This receptor was obtained from a man younger than 35 in good health. The chain couples TRBV7-3 to TRBJ2-3; 9 bases in between match TRBD2. This receptor has the CDR3 CASSLTSGSSADTQYF. The nucleotide sequence reads TGTGCCAGCAGCTTAACTAGCGGGAGTAGTGCAGATACGCAGTATTTT.